A single sample gave rise to the 30 T cell receptor beta chains below, sequenced in a study of T-cell memory formation after mild COVID-19. TCRdb reprocessed the 5' RACE reads with MiXCR, giving one entry per CDR3 protein. The data contain 120,000 or so distinct CDR3 sequences, approximately 15% of them singletons. Specimen: PBMCs or a T cell subset sorted from them (not recorded which). The receptors stem from a man aged 18 to 30 who had mild COVID-19 (a few samples of this study predate the infection). Cell type and time point are not known.

This clonotype was counted only a few times. This rearrangement joins TRBV20-1 to TRBJ2-5; possibly TRBD1 or TRBD2 for D (5 bases each). Germline V gene lookup returns CDR1 DFQATT and CDR2 SNEGSKA (reference sequence). V was pared by 6 bases and J by 4 bases, with 21 bases between. This CDR3 is 15 amino acids long. CDR3 nucleotide sequence: TGCAGTGCAAACAAAGCAGGGAGTTGGGCAGAGACCCAGTACTTC. Encoded protein: CSANKAGSWAETQYF.

The chain recombines TRBV7-9 with TRBJ1-3, with D hard to call. The germline CDR1 and CDR2 sequences are SEHNR and FQNEAQ (reference sequence). This CDR3 is 15 amino acids long. V dropped 3 bases and J dropped 4 bases, with 13 bases sitting between them. The DNA of the CDR3 is TGTGCCAGCAGCTTGGACGGGAACCCGGGAAACACCATATATTTT. Translation gives CASSLDGNPGNTIYF.

This clonotype showed up many times. This chain joins TRBV12-3 or TRBV12-4 and TRBJ1-1; D unclear. CDR3 length equals 15 residues. V was pared by 5 bases and J by 0 bases, with 13 bases between. CDR3 region: CASSLRVGMNTEAFF. The CDR3 region has the DNA TGTGCCAGCAGTCTGAGGGTGGGGATGAACACTGAAGCTTTCTTT.

The table lists this clonotype with a few counts. The gene calls are TRBV20-1 and TRBJ2-1; 9 nucleotides agree with TRBD2. The germline gives CDR1 DFQATT, CDR2 SNEGSKA (reference sequence). The CDR3 covers 13 residues. V shed 4 bases and J 9 bases; nucleotides not matched to a gene: 7. The CDR3, as DNA: TGCAGTGCTACCGGGACTAGCATAGGTGAGCAGTTCTTC. Amino acid sequence: CSATGTSIGEQFF.

This chain uses TRBV7-9 with TRBJ1-5; D is unresolved. V gave up 10 bases and J gave up 0 bases, with 13 bases separating them. The V gene's germline CDR1 is SEHNR and CDR2 FQNEAQ (reference sequence). CDR3 length: 14 residues. CDR3 protein: CAIGHSYSNQPQHF. The CDR3 region has the DNA TGTGCCATCGGGCACTCGTATAGCAATCAGCCCCAGCATTTT.

The rearrangement links TRBV20-1 to TRBJ1-4; 8 bases match TRBD1. The CDR3 loop spans 15 amino acids. Per germline, CDR1 DFQATT and CDR2 SNEGSKA (reference sequence). Trimming took 6 bases from V and 5 from J; bases not matched to a gene: 11. The CDR3 here is CSASDPGQGNEKLFF. The CDR3, as DNA: TGCAGTGCCTCTGACCCTGGACAGGGAAATGAAAAACTGTTTTTT.

The chain links TRBV27 to TRBJ2-3; 8 positions agree with TRBD2. The V gene's germline CDR1 is MNHEY and CDR2 SMNVEV (reference sequence). The V and J ends lost 1 base and 0 bases, in that order; junction bases with no gene match: 6. The length of the CDR3 is 17 residues. The CDR3 protein is CASSLWSSGDSTDTQYF. CDR3 sequence (DNA): TGTGCCAGCAGTTTATGGAGTAGCGGGGATAGCACAGATACGCAGTATTTT.

On this clonotype: One end of the junction varies from germline; a read error may be responsible. V is TRBV30 and J is TRBJ2-1; D is unresolved. The CDR3 spans 12 residues. Germline V lookup: CDR1 GTSNPN, CDR2 SVGIG (reference sequence). This CDR3 is CAWSDYYSEQFF. DNA of the CDR3: TGTGCCTGGAGTGACTACTACAGTGAGCAGTTCTTC. Complete variable domain (other parts from reference TRBV30 and TRBJ2-1): SQTIHQWPATLVQPVGSPLSLECTVEGTSNPNLYWYRQAAGRGLQLLFYSVGIGQISSEVPQNLSASRPQDRQFILSSKKLLLSDSGFYLCAWSDYYSEQFFGPGTRLTVL.

This clonotype was found a few times. This chain links TRBV20-1 with TRBJ2-5; D may be TRBD1 (5 bases). The CDR3 sequence is 11 residues long. Germline assignment: CDR1 DFQATT and CDR2 SNEGSKA (reference sequence). V lost 6 bases, J lost 5 bases, and 10 bases lay in between. CDR3 sequence: CSAGQWETQYF. CDR3 DNA: TGCAGTGCGGGGCAGTGGGAGACCCAGTACTTC.

This clonotype was picked up a small number of times. The chain joins TRBV6-6 to TRBJ1-2, with 7 bases fitting TRBD1. This CDR3 contains 12 residues. CDR1 MNHNY and CDR2 SVGAGI come from the germline V gene (reference sequence). V trimming: 6 bases; J trimming: 13 bases; junction bases outside the gene matches: 11. The CDR3 nucleotides are TGTGCCAGCAGAGACCTTCCAGGGGGTGGCACCTTC. The encoded protein is CASRDLPGGGTF.

The CDR3 DNA reads as TGCGCCAGCAGCTTGGGGGGGCGAAGTGGCTACACCTTC. Protein sequence: CASSLGGRSGYTF. The V gene is TRBV5-1, the J gene TRBJ1-2; a weak D match, TRBD1 (6 bases). CDR1 is SGHRS, CDR2 YFSETQ, per germline. The V gene lost 0 bases and the J gene lost 7 bases, with 10 bases spanning the gap. The CDR3 runs 13 residues. The variable domain in full, completed from reference TRBV5-1 and TRBJ1-2, reads KAGVTQTPRYLIKTRGQQVTLSCSPISGHRSVSWYQQTPGQGLQFLFEYFSETQRNKGNFPGRFSGRQFSNSRSEMNVSTLELGDSALYLCASSLGGRSGYTFGSGTRLTVV.

The chain links TRBV3-1 to TRBJ2-1; the D is unclear. V was clipped by 4 bases and J by 8 bases, with 9 bases between them. This CDR3 is 12 amino acids long. In germline, CDR1 is LGHDT, CDR2 YNNKEL (reference sequence). CDR3 nucleotide sequence: TGTGCCAGCAGCCCCCGGTACGATGAGCAGTTCTTC. It is translated as CASSPRYDEQFF.

The rearrangement joins TRBV28 to TRBJ2-2, with 8 nucleotides matching TRBD1. This CDR3 spans 13 amino acids. The V and J ends lost 10 bases and 3 bases, in that order; junction bases with no gene match: 4. CDR1 and CDR2 from the germline V gene are MDHEN and SYDVKM. In DNA, the CDR3 is TGTGCCACCGGACAGGGTGACACCGGGGAGCTGTTTTTT. Translated: CATGQGDTGELFF.

V is TRBV20-1 and J is TRBJ1-4; D gene unclear. The CDR3 length is 13 residues. V lost 1 base, J lost 8 bases, and 11 bases lay in between. Per the germline V gene, CDR1 is DFQATT and CDR2 is SNEGSKA (reference sequence). The CDR3 loop is CSARASLGEKLFF. CDR3 DNA sequence: TGCAGTGCTAGAGCGTCTCTCGGCGAAAAACTGTTTTTT.

This clonotype was recorded a few times. V usage is TRBV7-9 and J usage is TRBJ2-4; tentatively, D is TRBD1 or TRBD2 (5 bases each). CDR3 length: 18 residues. CDR1 is SEHNR and CDR2 is FQNEAQ in the germline V gene (reference sequence). The V end was cut by 0 bases, the J end by 1 base, with 16 bases between. CDR3 DNA: TGTGCCAGCAGCTTAGCGCTAGGGGACGCTACGGCCAAAAACATTCAGTACTTC. Translation gives CASSLALGDATAKNIQYF.

A few counts support this clonotype. The chain carries TRBV3-1 and TRBJ2-1, with D maybe TRBD1 (5 bases). Germline values: CDR1 LGHDT, CDR2 YNNKEL (reference sequence). Deletions cut 4 bases from V and 7 bases from J, with 8 bases between. This CDR3 has 12 amino acids. CDR3 bases: TGTGCCAGCAGCCGGGCAGGGAATGAGCAGTTCTTC. Translated, it gives CASSRAGNEQFF.

This clonotype was observed a few times. In nucleotides, the CDR3 is TGTGCCATCAGTGAATACAGGGGTTCGGCTGGAAACACCATATATTTT. Protein product: CAISEYRGSAGNTIYF. The J gene is TRBJ1-3, the V gene TRBV10-3; TRBD1 matches at 7 bases. The CDR3 sequence is 16 residues long. Germline V CDR1 and CDR2: ENHRY, SYGVKD. The J segment lost 2 bases and the V segment lost 3 bases, leaving 7 bases of the junction unmatched.

This clonotype was found a few times. The chain has TRBV5-1 and TRBJ1-2; D not resolved. Germline V lookup: CDR1 SGHRS, CDR2 YFSETQ. The ends were cut back, 4 bases at V and 3 bases at J, with 13 bases in the middle. The CDR3 contains 14 residues. The CDR3 spells CASSRLGADYGYTF. The CDR3 DNA reads TGCGCCAGCAGCCGCCTGGGAGCCGACTATGGCTACACCTTC.

The rearrangement links TRBV6-6 to TRBJ1-5, with D hard to call. The CDR3 runs to 15 residues. From germline, CDR1 is MNHNY and CDR2 SVGAGI (reference sequence). Trimming took 3 bases from V and 7 from J, leaving 16 bases between them. The CDR3 region has the DNA TGTGCCAGCAGTTATACCGCTCTCGAAGGACAGCCCCAGCATTTT. It codes for CASSYTALEGQPQHF.

This clonotype was seen only a few times. The genes are TRBV10-3 and TRBJ2-6, with D perhaps matching TRBD2 (7 bases). Germline-derived CDR1 and CDR2 are ENHRY and SYGVKD. Trimming cost V 8 bases and J 8 bases, with 19 bases left between them. This CDR3 has 15 residues. CDR3 bases: TGTGCCATCCACGGGGGGCAGGGGATGCCCAACGTCCTGACTTTC. The encoded protein is CAIHGGQGMPNVLTF.

This clonotype was seen a handful of times. The rearrangement joins TRBV7-9 to TRBJ1-1; D is uncertain. The CDR3 loop spans 15 amino acids. Germline loops: CDR1 SEHNR, CDR2 FQNEAQ (reference sequence). V was shortened by 5 bases and J by 5 bases, with 18 bases between the two germline ends. CDR3 nucleotide sequence: TGTGCCAGCAGCCGAGTAAATGGAGGCGGGACTGAAGCTTTCTTT. This sequence encodes CASSRVNGGGTEAFF.

The sample holds many counts of this clonotype. J is TRBJ2-5 and V is TRBV3-1; TRBD2 agrees at 7 bases. V lost 1 base and J lost 5; bases outside the gene matches: 4. Germline CDR1 is LGHDT and CDR2 is YNNKEL (reference sequence). This CDR3 region has 14 residues. The DNA of the CDR3 is TGTGCCAGCAGCCAAGGCGGGGGTGAGGAGACCCAGTACTTC. Protein sequence: CASSQGGGEETQYF.

This chain connects TRBV25-1 to TRBJ2-2, with D perhaps given as TRBD1 or TRBD2 (5 bases each). CDR3 length: 13 amino acids. V lost 1 base and J lost 7, with 7 bases in between. Germline CDR1 MGHDK, CDR2 SYGVNS. The chain's CDR3 is CASSESGGGELFF. The CDR3, as DNA: TGTGCCAGCAGTGAATCTGGGGGCGGGGAGCTGTTTTTT.

The gene calls are TRBV5-1 and TRBJ1-3; a possible D gene is TRBD1 (6 bases). V lost 3 bases and J lost 8, with 18 bases in between. The germline V gene has CDR1 SGHRS and CDR2 YFSETQ. The CDR3 sequence is 15 residues long. CDR3 nucleotides: TGCGCCAGCAGCTCGGCAACAGGGACTTATGACACCATATATTTT. Encoded protein: CASSSATGTYDTIYF.

The chain employs TRBV18 and TRBJ1-3; D is unclear. CDR1 is KGHSH and CDR2 is LQKENI in the germline V gene. CDR3 length equals 11 residues. V lost 3 bases and J 9 bases, leaving 6 bases between the germline ends. Written as DNA, the CDR3 is TGTGCCAGCTCACCTCAAGGCACCATATATTTT. Amino acids: CASSPQGTIYF. Together with reference TRBV18 and TRBJ1-3, the CDR3 gives the full variable domain: NAGVMQNPRHLVRRRGQEARLRCSPMKGHSHVYWYRQLPEEGLKFMVYLQKENIIDESGMPKERFSAEFPKEGPSILRIQQVVRGDSAAYFCASSPQGTIYFGEGSWLTVV.

This clonotype showed up just a few times. V gene TRBV7-2 combines with J gene TRBJ2-1, with TRBD2 matching 11 bases. Germline trimming cut 5 bases from V and 8 bases from J; bases unmatched to any gene: 2. This CDR3 comprises 13 residues. Germline-derived CDR1 and CDR2 are SGHTA and FQGNSA. Here the CDR3 reads CASSELAGDEQFF. DNA of the CDR3: TGTGCCAGCAGCGAACTAGCGGGGGATGAGCAGTTCTTC.

The rearrangement joins TRBV6-6 to TRBJ2-7; D unclear. The germline V gene has CDR1 MNHNY and CDR2 SVGAGI (reference sequence). The CDR3 is 14 amino acids. Trimming stripped 2 bases from V and 6 bases from J, with 14 bases between. CDR3 sequence reads: CASSYGRQGIEQYV. The CDR3 region has the DNA TGTGCCAGCAGTTACGGCCGGCAAGGAATCGAGCAGTACGTC.

The CDR3 region is CASSLGPDTGNVGQYF. The CDR3 nucleotides read TGTGCCAGCAGCTTGGGGCCGGACACGGGGAACGTTGGGCAGTATTTT. The rearrangement links TRBV5-6 to TRBJ2-3; D could derive from TRBD1 or TRBD2 (5 bases each). There are 16 residues in the CDR3. CDR1 and CDR2 from the germline V gene are SGHDT and YYEEEE. V gave up 0 bases and J gave up 11 bases, with 22 bases separating them.

J is TRBJ2-5 and V is TRBV11-2, with 8 bases identical to TRBD2. Germline trimming cut 6 bases from V and 5 bases from J; bases unmatched to any gene: 11. The CDR3 extends over 15 amino acids. Germline V lookup: CDR1 SGHAT, CDR2 FQNNGV. The CDR3 here is CASSREGPPGETQYF. The CDR3 coding sequence is TGTGCCAGCAGTCGGGAGGGGCCACCTGGGGAGACCCAGTACTTC. The full variable domain, with the rest looked up from reference TRBV11-2 and TRBJ2-5, is EAGVAQSPRYKIIEKRQSVAFWCNPISGHATLYWYQQILGQGPKLLIQFQNNGVVDDSQLPKDRFSAERLKGVDSTLKIQPAKLEDSAVYLCASSREGPPGETQYFGPGTRLLVL.

This clonotype was picked up a small number of times. This rearrangement joins TRBV28 to TRBJ1-1, with a tentative D call TRBD1 (5 bases). Per germline, CDR1 MDHEN and CDR2 SYDVKM. V lost 6 bases and J 0 bases, leaving 14 bases between the germline ends. The CDR3 has 15 amino acids. CDR3: CASSPNQGLNTEAFF. The CDR3 DNA reads as TGTGCCAGCAGCCCAAACCAGGGTTTGAACACTGAAGCTTTCTTT.